This T cell receptor (beta chain) was identified during a study of cytotoxic CD8 clonotypes in ibrutinib-treated CLL. Regarding the study as a whole: Treatment saw public clonotypes, which were uncommon, either contract or stay stable.

Repertoires were generated with immunoSEQ multiplex PCR, while TCRdb's copy carries only in-frame clones and drops some. The sample has thousands of clones, more than 70% seen once. The CDR3 contains 13 residues. V lost 2 bases to trimming and J lost 8 bases, with 12 bases between them. Germline V CDR1 and CDR2: MNHEY, SMNVEV (reference sequence). With respect to this clone: What it binds is unknown. In the same sample, other DNA sequences code for this CDR3.

The source material was PBMCs, sampled before ibrutinib treatment. This clonotype originated in a human donor with chronic lymphocytic leukemia. The J gene is TRBJ1-2, the V gene TRBV27; unclear D gene. CDR3 nucleotide sequence: TGTGCCAGCAGTTTAGTACCGAATGAGGGCTACACCTTC. Translation gives CASSLVPNEGYTF.